These 32 T cell receptor beta chains came from one sample sequenced in a study of T-cell memory formation after mild COVID-19. TCRdb redid the calling of the 5' RACE reads with MiXCR, one entry per CDR3 protein. The table has 350,000 or so distinct CDR3 sequences, 20% to 25% seen once; the top ten hold roughly 23%. The sequenced sample consisted of PBMCs or a T cell subset sorted from them (not recorded which). The receptors shown here come from a man between 18 and 29 years old who had mild COVID-19 (a few samples of this study predate the infection). Cell type and time point are not known.

The sample holds one count of this clonotype. The chain carries TRBV4-3 and TRBJ2-7; 9 nucleotides agree with TRBD1. V shed 0 bases and J 4 bases; nucleotides not matched to a gene: 4. CDR1 and CDR2 from the germline V gene are LGHNA and YSLEER. CDR3 length: 15 residues. CDR3 DNA sequence: TGCGCCAGCAGCCAAGATCAACAGGGGGCTTACGAGCAGTACTTC. It translates to CASSQDQQGAYEQYF.

In its sample, this clonotype was seen a few times. The chain has TRBV15 and TRBJ2-3; D unclear. The germline gives CDR1 LNHNV, CDR2 YYDKDF (reference sequence). This CDR3 comprises 14 residues. Trimming took 5 bases from V and 2 from J, leaving 11 bases between them. The CDR3 coding sequence is TGTGCCACCAGCGGAGTCGGAATCACAGATACGCAGTATTTT. It is translated as CATSGVGITDTQYF. Full variable domain (outside the CDR3, taken from reference TRBV15 and TRBJ2-3): DAMVIQNPRYQVTQFGKPVTLSCSQTLNHNVMYWYQQKSSQAPKLLFHYYDKDFNNEADTPDNFQSRRPNTSFCFLDIRSPGLGDTAMYLCATSGVGITDTQYFGPGTRLTVL.

The CDR3 coding sequence is TGCAGCGTTGCTTCCGCGGAGATGGCTGAAGCTTTCTTT. It encodes CSVASAEMAEAFF. The genes are TRBV29-1 and TRBJ1-1; D uncertain. Per germline, CDR1 SQVTM and CDR2 ANQGSEA. This CDR3 is built from 13 residues. Trimming removed 4 bases from V and 6 bases from J, with 15 bases in between.

For the CDR3, the DNA is TGTGCCACCAGTGATGTAGGACTAGCGGGGGACTACGAGCAGTACTTC. Translation gives CATSDVGLAGDYEQYF. The chain carries TRBV24-1 and TRBJ2-7; 13 bases fit TRBD2. Germline lookup yields CDR1 KGHDR and CDR2 SFDVKD. V shed 3 bases and J 3 bases; nucleotides not matched to a gene: 4. The CDR3 runs 16 residues.

The chain joins TRBV7-3 to TRBJ1-6; TRBD1 agrees at 7 bases. There are 16 residues in the CDR3. CDR1 SGHTA and CDR2 FQGTGA come from the germline V gene. Germline trimming cut 5 bases from V and 6 bases from J; bases unmatched to any gene: 10. The CDR3 coding sequence is TGTGCCAGCAGCCGCACGGGACAGATTCTTAATTCACCCCTCCACTTT. It codes for CASSRTGQILNSPLHF.

The CDR3 reads CASKTRRVGTDTQYF. The CDR3 DNA is TGTGCCAGCAAAACCCGCCGAGTGGGGACAGATACGCAGTATTTT. The V gene is TRBV7-2, the J gene TRBJ2-3, with no clear D. The CDR3 totals 15 residues. CDR1 is SGHTA, CDR2 FQGNSA, per germline. The V end lost 7 bases, the J end lost 3 bases, and 17 bases lay between the germline ends. The whole variable domain, remainder taken from reference TRBV7-2 and TRBJ2-3, is GAGVSQSPSNKVTEKGKDVELRCDPISGHTALYWYRQSLGQGLEFLIYFQGNSAPDKSGLPSDRFSAERTGGSVSTLTIQRTQQEDSAVYLCASKTRRVGTDTQYFGPGTRLTVL.

This clonotype came up a few times. The chain links TRBV6-6 to TRBJ2-6; no reliable D call. The CDR3 consists of 15 residues. With 5 bases removed from V and 4 bases from J, the gap between germline ends came to 12 bases. Germline lookup yields CDR1 MNHNY and CDR2 SVGAGI (reference sequence). Here the CDR3 DNA reads TGTGCCAGCAGTGTAAGGCAATCCGGGGCCAACGTCCTGACTTTC. Translated: CASSVRQSGANVLTF.

This clonotype was observed a handful of times. The chain joins TRBV12-3 or TRBV12-4 to TRBJ1-1; the D is unclear. The CDR3 covers 13 residues. The V gene lost 5 bases and the J gene lost 4 bases, with 11 bases spanning the gap. The CDR3 loop is CASSTRLGTEAFF. CDR3 DNA sequence: TGTGCCAGCAGTACCCGTCTAGGCACTGAAGCTTTCTTT.

In its sample, this clonotype was seen a few times. This sequence joins TRBV7-2 and TRBJ2-3; 10 positions agree with TRBD2. V gave up 6 bases and J gave up 1 base; unmatched junction bases: 4. The CDR3 sequence is 15 residues long. Looked up from germline, CDR1 is SGHTA and CDR2 is FQGNSA. CDR3 loop: CASRRAGGRTDTQYF. DNA of the CDR3: TGTGCCAGCAGACGAGCGGGGGGGCGCACAGATACGCAGTATTTT.

This clonotype was detected only a few times. J is TRBJ1-2 and V is TRBV7-9, with D uncertain. Germline V gives CDR1 SEHNR, CDR2 FQNEAQ (reference sequence). This CDR3 comprises 12 residues. Trimming stripped 5 bases from V and 9 bases from J, with 13 bases between. For the CDR3, the DNA is TGTGCCAGCAGCCCGTCACGGGTCCGCTACACCTTC. It is translated as CASSPSRVRYTF.

This clonotype occurred a few times. The V and J genes are TRBV5-1 and TRBJ1-3, with D unresolved. The germline V and J ends were trimmed by 0 bases and 1 base, with 11 bases remaining between them. The CDR3 extends over 16 amino acids. The germline V gene has CDR1 SGHRS and CDR2 YFSETQ. CDR3 nucleotide sequence: TGCGCCAGCAGCTTGGGTCCCCCCAGGTCTGGAAACACCATATATTTT. Protein sequence: CASSLGPPRSGNTIYF.

This clonotype was picked up a small number of times. This sequence joins TRBV5-6 and TRBJ1-4; D is possibly TRBD1 (5 bases). The ends were cut back, 6 bases at V and 1 base at J, with 10 bases in the middle. This CDR3 contains 14 residues. Germline V gene lookup returns CDR1 SGHDT and CDR2 YYEEEE. CDR3: CASTDSRTNEKLFF. CDR3 DNA sequence: TGTGCCAGCACCGACAGCCGAACTAATGAAAAACTGTTTTTT.

The rearrangement links TRBV2 to TRBJ2-5; 8 positions match TRBD2. V shed 5 bases and J 5 bases; nucleotides not matched to a gene: 7. The CDR3 loop spans 14 amino acids. Germline assignment: CDR1 SNHLY and CDR2 FYNNEI. DNA for the CDR3: TGTGCCAGCAGTCCCTGGACTAGCCCTGAGACCCAGTACTTC. This codes for CASSPWTSPETQYF. Full variable domain (outside the CDR3, taken from reference TRBV2 and TRBJ2-5): EPEVTQTPSHQVTQMGQEVILRCVPISNHLYFYWYRQILGQKVEFLVSFYNNEISEKSEIFDDQFSVERPDGSNFTLKIRSTKLEDSAMYFCASSPWTSPETQYFGPGTRLLVL.

V gene TRBV7-2 combines with J gene TRBJ1-1; D not resolved. The CDR3 runs 16 residues. V was shortened by 3 bases and J by 5 bases, with 19 bases between the two germline ends. Germline V gives CDR1 SGHTA, CDR2 FQGNSA. CDR3 protein: CASSFPLDSPGTEAFF. The CDR3 nucleotides are TGTGCCAGCAGCTTCCCCCTGGACTCTCCCGGGACTGAAGCTTTCTTT.

This clonotype was observed a few times. V and J are TRBV5-1 and TRBJ1-1; D gene uncertain. The germline V and J ends were trimmed by 3 bases and 3 bases, with 12 bases remaining between them. The germline V gene encodes CDR1 SGHRS and CDR2 YFSETQ. The CDR3 is 14 amino acids. The CDR3 is CASSSLGSDTEAFF. Written as DNA, the CDR3 is TGCGCCAGCAGCTCCCTGGGAAGCGACACTGAAGCTTTCTTT.

This chain connects TRBV6-5 to TRBJ2-2; D unresolved. This CDR3 has 14 residues. Between the trimmed V and J ends, which lost 6 bases and 9 bases, there was a span of 17 bases. Germline-derived CDR1 and CDR2 are MNHEY and SVGAGI. For the CDR3, the DNA is TGTGCCAGCAGAGCTGGGGTGAAGAGCAGGGAGCTGTTTTTT. This translates into CASRAGVKSRELFF.

The rearrangement links TRBV24-1 to TRBJ2-1; no reliable D call. The CDR3 loop spans 12 amino acids. With 4 bases removed from V and 4 bases from J, the gap between germline ends came to 4 bases. The germline gives CDR1 KGHDR, CDR2 SFDVKD. The CDR3 sequence is CATSEGYNEQFF. CDR3 nucleotides: TGTGCCACCAGTGAGGGGTACAATGAGCAGTTCTTC.

The J gene is TRBJ1-1, the V gene TRBV20-1; weak D call: TRBD1 (5 bases). V gave up 5 bases and J gave up 0 bases, with 16 bases separating them. Looked up from germline, CDR1 is DFQATT and CDR2 is SNEGSKA (reference sequence). This CDR3 has 15 residues. Here the CDR3 DNA reads TGCAGTGCTGTATATCCGGGACGGATGAACACTGAAGCTTTCTTT. Translation gives CSAVYPGRMNTEAFF.

This clonotype was counted a few times. The chain has TRBV7-9 and TRBJ2-6; D gene ambiguous. V lost 3 bases to trimming and J lost 0 bases, with 12 bases between them. The CDR3 covers 17 residues. Germline CDR1 reads SEHNR; CDR2 reads FQNEAQ (reference sequence). The CDR3 spells CASSLPFSHSGANVLTF. DNA of the CDR3: TGTGCCAGCAGCTTGCCTTTCTCCCACTCTGGGGCCAACGTCCTGACTTTC.

This clonotype has at least ten counts. The chain joins TRBV7-2 to TRBJ2-1; D possibly corresponds to TRBD1 (5 bases). The V and J ends lost 0 bases and 8 bases respectively, with 20 bases between them. The CDR3 has 17 residues. Germline CDR1 and CDR2: SGHTA and FQGNSA. The CDR3 protein is CASSLAPLLQGFDEQFF. The DNA of the CDR3 is TGTGCCAGCAGCTTAGCCCCCCTCCTGCAGGGTTTCGATGAGCAGTTCTTC.

In its sample, this clonotype was seen a few times. The rearrangement links TRBV6-5 to TRBJ1-1; D uncertain. Germline loops: CDR1 MNHEY, CDR2 SVGAGI. Trimming left V 8 bases short and J 0 bases short, with 13 bases between. The CDR3 consists of 14 residues. Written as DNA, the CDR3 is TGTGCCAGCTCCAGCACTCAGGTGAACACTGAAGCTTTCTTT. Encoded protein: CASSSTQVNTEAFF.

The gene calls are TRBV12-3 or TRBV12-4 and TRBJ1-1, with D maybe TRBD1 (5 bases). This CDR3 is built from 14 residues. V was clipped by 5 bases and J by 13 bases, with 23 bases between them. For the CDR3, the DNA is TGTGCCAGCAGTCCCCTCACCACCGGAACAGGTATTTTCTTT. Residues: CASSPLTTGTGIFF.

This clonotype was found a few times. The chain couples TRBV28 to TRBJ2-7; TRBD1 might be the D (5 bases). Trimming cost V 6 bases and J 2 bases, with 11 bases left between them. Germline V lookup: CDR1 MDHEN, CDR2 SYDVKM. CDR3 length: 13 residues. CDR3 coding DNA: TGTGCCAGCAGGGTCGGCAGGGCCTACGAGCAGTACTTC. It codes for CASRVGRAYEQYF.

The V gene is TRBV6-5, the J gene TRBJ2-3, with a weak D call TRBD2 (7 bases). The CDR3 runs to 15 residues. V lost 10 bases and J lost 3, with 20 bases in between. Germline-derived CDR1 and CDR2 are MNHEY and SVGAGI. The DNA for the CDR3 is TGTGCCACCAGAGGGTTCCGGGGGGCAACAGATACGCAGTATTTT. Its translation: CATRGFRGATDTQYF.

The genes are TRBV4-1 and TRBJ2-1, with TRBD1 identical over 9 bases. J gave up 7 bases and V 6 bases, and 4 bases lay outside the gene matches. The CDR3 has 13 residues. CDR1 is MGHRA and CDR2 is YSYEKL in the germline V gene. The CDR3 DNA is TGCGCCAGCAGGGGACAGGGAACGAATGAGCAGTTCTTC. It translates to CASRGQGTNEQFF.

The chain recombines TRBV6-1 with TRBJ1-2; 9 nucleotides agree with TRBD1. J was trimmed by 8 bases and V by 6 bases; bases with no gene match: 13. CDR1 is MNHNS, CDR2 SASEGT, per germline. CDR3 length: 15 residues. The CDR3 DNA follows: TGTGCCAGCAGCTCGAAGGACAGGGGTAAAGAAGGCTACACCTTC. It yields the protein CASSSKDRGKEGYTF.

The rearrangement links TRBV5-1 to TRBJ2-3, with D possibly TRBD1 on 5 matching bases. The germline V gene has CDR1 SGHRS and CDR2 YFSETQ. The V and J ends lost 0 bases and 3 bases respectively, with 11 bases between them. This CDR3 spans 15 amino acids. CDR3 sequence: CASSLEVAGTDTQYF. In DNA form, the CDR3 reads TGCGCCAGCAGCTTGGAGGTAGCAGGGACAGATACGCAGTATTTT.

This clonotype has just a few counts. The rearrangement links TRBV18 to TRBJ2-2; perhaps TRBD2 as D (5 bases). CDR3 length: 16 residues. Deletions cut 3 bases from V and 7 bases from J, with 18 bases between. CDR1 and CDR2 (germline): KGHSH, LQKENI. The CDR3 here is CASSPPSGYGGGELFF. CDR3 sequence (DNA): TGTGCCAGCTCACCCCCGAGCGGCTACGGAGGCGGGGAGCTGTTTTTT.

This clonotype was seen ten or more times. V gene TRBV7-9 combines with J gene TRBJ1-2; unclear D gene. From germline, CDR1 is SEHNR and CDR2 FQNEAQ (reference sequence). Trimming shortened V by 1 base and J by 5 bases, and 5 bases separated the two germline ends. CDR3 length equals 12 residues. The chain's CDR3 is CASSLGVYGYTF. The CDR3 nucleotides are TGTGCCAGCAGCTTAGGCGTTTATGGCTACACCTTC.

A few counts support this clonotype. The chain recombines TRBV7-2 with TRBJ1-5; D not certain. The CDR3 consists of 14 residues. Per the germline V gene, CDR1 is SGHTA and CDR2 is FQGNSA. Trimming removed 5 bases at V and 0 bases at J, with 8 bases between. The CDR3 DNA reads TGTGCCAGCAGCCCCAGGTATAGCAATCAGCCCCAGCATTTT. Translating gives CASSPRYSNQPQHF.

The rearrangement links TRBV27 to TRBJ1-3; D gene unclear. Germline assignment: CDR1 MNHEY and CDR2 SMNVEV (reference sequence). The CDR3 spans 13 residues. The DNA for the CDR3 is TGTGTGTCGGCCCGATACTCTGGAAACACCATATATTTT. It yields the protein CVSARYSGNTIYF.

The chain combines TRBV10-2 with TRBJ2-3; TRBD2 matches 7 bases. The CDR3 sequence is 13 residues long. Germline CDR1 WSHSY, CDR2 SAAADI. The V segment lost 4 bases and the J segment 6 bases; nucleotides outside the gene matches: 4. CDR3 residues: CASSALGGDTQYF. Written as DNA, the CDR3 is TGCGCCAGCAGTGCACTCGGGGGGGATACGCAGTATTTT.